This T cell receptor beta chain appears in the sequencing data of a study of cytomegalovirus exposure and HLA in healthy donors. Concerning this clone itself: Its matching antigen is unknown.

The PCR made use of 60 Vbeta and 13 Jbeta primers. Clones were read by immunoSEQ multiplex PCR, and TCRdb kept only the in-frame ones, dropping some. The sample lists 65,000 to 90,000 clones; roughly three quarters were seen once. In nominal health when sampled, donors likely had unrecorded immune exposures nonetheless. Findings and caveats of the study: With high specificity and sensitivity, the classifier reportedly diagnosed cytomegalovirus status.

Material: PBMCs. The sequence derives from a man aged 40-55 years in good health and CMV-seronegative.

The CDR3 spells CASSVLETGYTEAFF. CDR3 coding DNA: TGTGCCAGCAGCGTATTAGAAACAGGATACACTGAAGCTTTCTTT. The chain combines TRBV9 with TRBJ1-1; perhaps TRBD1 as D (5 bases). The CDR3 covers 15 residues. Germline V lookup: CDR1 SGDLS, CDR2 YYNGEE. Trimming removed 1 base at V and 3 bases at J, with 13 bases between.